This is a list of T cell receptor beta chains from one sample in a study of regulatory and conventional T cells in RAG deficiency. Produced via immunoSEQ multiplex PCR; TCRdb's table is partial and in-frame only. The sample includes some 21,000 clones, almost 96% of them seen just once. Separately, the same data were catalogued under a study of regulatory T cells.

Sequenced material: CD25- CD4+ T cells sorted from blood. These TCRs come from a human donor in good health. Both conserved end residues are trimmed from each CDR3.

v_gene,j_gene,CDR3aa
TRBV9,TRBJ2-2,ASRPPGGNTGELF
TRBV14,TRBJ1-6,ASRHTGINSPLH
TRBV10-3,TRBJ1-2,AISVGTGGRQDGYT
TRBV5-1,TRBJ1-4,ASSLGLNEKLF
TRBV29-1,TRBJ1-6,SGRGTGEGSPLH
TRBV5-4,TRBJ2-4,ASSPGGRSKNIQY
TRBV5-1,TRBJ2-3,ASAGQGVTDTQY
TRBV5-5,TRBJ2-1,ASSLDGGSYNEQF
TRBV30,TRBJ1-2,AWNTGANYGYT
TRBV6-6,TRBJ1-1,ASSFGQGAEAF
TRBV5-6,TRBJ2-1,ASSLGGGALVEQF
TRBV5-6,TRBJ2-7,ASSLFEGQYSYEQY
TRBV29-1,TRBJ1-1,SVTGNTEAF
TRBV11-2,TRBJ2-6,ASSHLRGSGANVLT
TRBV30,TRBJ1-4,AWRKQGLREKLF
TRBV4-1,TRBJ2-7,ASSQVVVTKVDEQY
TRBV5-1,TRBJ1-4,ASSLTGGLVEKLF
TRBV27,TRBJ2-7,ASSPGWTGEQY
TRBV5-1,TRBJ1-4,ASSLDVSLATNEKLF